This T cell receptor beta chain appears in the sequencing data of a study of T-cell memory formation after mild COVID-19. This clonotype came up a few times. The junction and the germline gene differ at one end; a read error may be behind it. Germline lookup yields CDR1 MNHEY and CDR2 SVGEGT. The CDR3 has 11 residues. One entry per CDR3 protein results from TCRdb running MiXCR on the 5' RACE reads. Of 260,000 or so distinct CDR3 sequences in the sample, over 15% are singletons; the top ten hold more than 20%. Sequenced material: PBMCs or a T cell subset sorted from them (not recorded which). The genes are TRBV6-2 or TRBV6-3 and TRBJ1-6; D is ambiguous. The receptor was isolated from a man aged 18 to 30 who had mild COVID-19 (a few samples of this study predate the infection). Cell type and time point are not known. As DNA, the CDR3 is TGTGCCAGCAGCCGGAATTCCCCCCTCCACTTT. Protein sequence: CASSRNSPLHF.